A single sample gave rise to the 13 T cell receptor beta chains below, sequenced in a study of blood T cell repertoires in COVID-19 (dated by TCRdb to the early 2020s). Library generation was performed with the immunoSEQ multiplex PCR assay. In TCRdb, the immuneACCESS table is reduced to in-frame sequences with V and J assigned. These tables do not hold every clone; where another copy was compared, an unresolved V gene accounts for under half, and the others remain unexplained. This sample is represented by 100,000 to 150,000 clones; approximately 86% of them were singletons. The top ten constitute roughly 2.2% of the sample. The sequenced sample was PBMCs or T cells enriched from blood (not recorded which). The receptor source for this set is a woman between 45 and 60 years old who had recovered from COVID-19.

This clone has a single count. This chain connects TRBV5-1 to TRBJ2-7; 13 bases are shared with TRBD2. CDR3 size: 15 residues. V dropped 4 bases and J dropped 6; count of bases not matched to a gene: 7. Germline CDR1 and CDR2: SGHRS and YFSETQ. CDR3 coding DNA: TGCGCCAGCAGCCCGGGGACTAGCGGGGTTGTCGAGCAGTACTTC. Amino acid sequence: CASSPGTSGVVEQYF.

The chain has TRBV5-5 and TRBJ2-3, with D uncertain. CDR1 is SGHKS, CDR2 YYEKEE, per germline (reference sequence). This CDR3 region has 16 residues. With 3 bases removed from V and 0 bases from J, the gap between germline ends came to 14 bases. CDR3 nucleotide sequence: TGTGCCAGCAGCTCCGAAGAGGCCCATAGCACAGATACGCAGTATTTT. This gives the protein CASSSEEAHSTDTQYF.

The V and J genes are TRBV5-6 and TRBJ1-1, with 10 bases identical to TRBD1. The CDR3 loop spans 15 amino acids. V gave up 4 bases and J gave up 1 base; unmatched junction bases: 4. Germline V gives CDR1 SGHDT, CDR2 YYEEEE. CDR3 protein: CASSGRDRGNTEAFF. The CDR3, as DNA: TGTGCCAGCAGCGGGAGGGACAGGGGGAACACTGAAGCTTTCTTT.

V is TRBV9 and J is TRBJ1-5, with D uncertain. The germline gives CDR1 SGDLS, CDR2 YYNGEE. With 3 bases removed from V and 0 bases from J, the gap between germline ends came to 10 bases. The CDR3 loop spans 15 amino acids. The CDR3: CASSGTGNSNQPQHF. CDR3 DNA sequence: TGTGCCAGCAGCGGTACGGGGAATAGCAATCAGCCCCAGCATTTT.

The chain's CDR3 is CASVLGGQETQYF. CDR3 sequence (DNA): TGTGCCAGCGTCCTTGGCGGCCAAGAGACCCAGTACTTC. The chain combines TRBV3-1 (or the pseudogene TRBV3-2) with TRBJ2-5; no clear D. V lost 8 bases to trimming and J lost 1 base, with 11 bases between them. CDR3 length: 13 amino acids. Germline CDR1 is LGHDT and CDR2 is YNNKEL (reference sequence).

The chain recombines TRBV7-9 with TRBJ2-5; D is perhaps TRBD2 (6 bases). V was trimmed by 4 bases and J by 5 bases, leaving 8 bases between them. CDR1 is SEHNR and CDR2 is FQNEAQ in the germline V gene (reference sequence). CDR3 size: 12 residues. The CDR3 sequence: CASSWGEETQYF. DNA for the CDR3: TGTGCCAGCAGCTGGGGGGAGGAGACCCAGTACTTC.

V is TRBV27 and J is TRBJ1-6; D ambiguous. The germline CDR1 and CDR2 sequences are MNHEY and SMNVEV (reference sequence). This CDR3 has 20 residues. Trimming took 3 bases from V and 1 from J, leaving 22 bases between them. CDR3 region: CASSFRLDAREGSYNSPLHF. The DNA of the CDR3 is TGTGCCAGCAGTTTTAGGCTTGATGCCCGGGAAGGATCCTATAATTCACCCCTCCACTTT.

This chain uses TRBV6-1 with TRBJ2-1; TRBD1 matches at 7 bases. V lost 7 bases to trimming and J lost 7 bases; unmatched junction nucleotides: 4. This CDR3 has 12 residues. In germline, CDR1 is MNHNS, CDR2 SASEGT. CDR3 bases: TGTGCCAGCAATCCGACAGGGAATGAGCAGTTCTTC. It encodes CASNPTGNEQFF.

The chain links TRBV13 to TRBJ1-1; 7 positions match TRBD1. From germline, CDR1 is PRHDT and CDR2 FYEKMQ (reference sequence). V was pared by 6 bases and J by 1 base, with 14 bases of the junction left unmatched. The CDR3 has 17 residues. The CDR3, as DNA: TGTGCCAGCAGGGGCCTTTTGACAGGGTGGGCGAACACTGAAGCTTTCTTT. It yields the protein CASRGLLTGWANTEAFF.

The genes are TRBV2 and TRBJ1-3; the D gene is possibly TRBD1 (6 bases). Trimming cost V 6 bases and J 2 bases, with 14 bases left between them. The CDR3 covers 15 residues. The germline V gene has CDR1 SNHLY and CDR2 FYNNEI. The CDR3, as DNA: TGTGCCAGCAGCACGGACAGATCTACTGGAAACACCATATATTTT. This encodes CASSTDRSTGNTIYF.

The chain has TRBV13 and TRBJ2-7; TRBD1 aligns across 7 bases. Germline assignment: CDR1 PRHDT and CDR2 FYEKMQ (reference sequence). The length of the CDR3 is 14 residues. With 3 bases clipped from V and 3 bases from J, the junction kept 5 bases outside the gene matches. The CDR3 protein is CASSFGTEYYEQYF. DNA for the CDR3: TGTGCCAGCAGCTTTGGGACAGAATACTACGAGCAGTACTTC.

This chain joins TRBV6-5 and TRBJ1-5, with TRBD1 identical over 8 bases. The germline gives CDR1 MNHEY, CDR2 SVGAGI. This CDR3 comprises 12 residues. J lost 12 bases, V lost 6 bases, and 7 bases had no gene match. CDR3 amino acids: CASRSPRGLQHF. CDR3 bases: TGTGCCAGCAGATCCCCCAGGGGGCTCCAGCATTTT.

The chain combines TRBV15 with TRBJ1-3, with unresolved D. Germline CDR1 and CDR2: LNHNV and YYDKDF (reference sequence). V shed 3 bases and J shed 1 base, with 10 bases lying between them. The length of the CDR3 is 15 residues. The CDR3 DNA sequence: TGTGCCACCAGCAGCTCTAGGTTTTCTGGAAACACCATATATTTT. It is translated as CATSSSRFSGNTIYF.